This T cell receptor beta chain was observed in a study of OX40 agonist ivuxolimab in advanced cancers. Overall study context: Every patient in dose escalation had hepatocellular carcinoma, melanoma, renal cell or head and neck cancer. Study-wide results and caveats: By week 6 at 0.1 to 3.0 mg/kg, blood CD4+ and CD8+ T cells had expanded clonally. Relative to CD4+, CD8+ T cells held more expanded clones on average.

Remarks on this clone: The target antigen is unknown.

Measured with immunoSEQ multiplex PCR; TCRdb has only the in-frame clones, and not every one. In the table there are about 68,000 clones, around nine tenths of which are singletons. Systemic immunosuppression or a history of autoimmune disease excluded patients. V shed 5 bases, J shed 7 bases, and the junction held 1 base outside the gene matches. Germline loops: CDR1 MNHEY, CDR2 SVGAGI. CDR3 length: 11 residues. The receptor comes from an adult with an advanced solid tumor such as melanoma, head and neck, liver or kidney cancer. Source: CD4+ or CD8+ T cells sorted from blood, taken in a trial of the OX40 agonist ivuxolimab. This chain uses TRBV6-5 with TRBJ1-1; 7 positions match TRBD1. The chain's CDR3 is CASSTGVEAFF. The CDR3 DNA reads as TGTGCCAGCAGTACAGGGGTTGAAGCTTTCTTT.